This T cell receptor (beta chain) was recorded in a study of blood T cell repertoires in COVID-19. Study summary: Acute-phase and convalescent COVID-19 samples originated in the United States, Italy and Spain. T cells, B-cell-depleted T cells, or PBMCs supplied cDNA or gDNA.

Germline CDR1 reads MGHRA; CDR2 reads YSYEKL. With 6 bases clipped from V and 6 bases from J, the junction kept 8 bases outside the gene matches. The CDR3 consists of 15 residues. Authors' data handling: Counts of nucleated cells, estimated from reference gene primer amplification, were obtained. Generated by immunoSEQ multiplex PCR, the TCRdb table keeps only in-frame clones and is missing some. That table supplies the V and J calls and clone size; D and trimming were determined from the DNA. The sample records about 420,000 clones, about 90% being singletons. Patients of the Seattle cohort, enrolled during active infection, were followed longitudinally.

The chain uses TRBV4-1 and TRBJ2-2; 9 bases map to TRBD1. Sequenced: peripheral blood. This TCR came from a man younger than 35 with COVID-19, enrolled during active disease. The CDR3, as DNA: TGCGCCAGCAGACATCACACAGGGGGCCCCGGGGAGCTGTTTTTT. Translation: CASRHHTGGPGELFF.